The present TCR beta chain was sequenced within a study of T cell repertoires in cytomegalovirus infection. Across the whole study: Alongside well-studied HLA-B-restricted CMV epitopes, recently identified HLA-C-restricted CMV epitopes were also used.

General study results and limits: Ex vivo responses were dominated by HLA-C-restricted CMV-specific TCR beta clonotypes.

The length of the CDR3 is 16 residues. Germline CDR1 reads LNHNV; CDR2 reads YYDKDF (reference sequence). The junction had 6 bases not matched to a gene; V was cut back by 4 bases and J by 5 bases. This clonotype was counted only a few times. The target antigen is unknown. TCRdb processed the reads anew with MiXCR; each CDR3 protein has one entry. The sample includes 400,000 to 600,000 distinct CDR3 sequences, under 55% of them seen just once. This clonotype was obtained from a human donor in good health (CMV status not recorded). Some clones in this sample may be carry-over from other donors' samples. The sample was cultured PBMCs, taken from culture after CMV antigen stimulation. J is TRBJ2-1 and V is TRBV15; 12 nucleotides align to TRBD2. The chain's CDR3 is CATSTYLAGGNNEQFF. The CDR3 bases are TGTGCCACCAGCACCTATCTAGCGGGGGGGAACAATGAGCAGTTCTTC.